This TCR beta chain was captured by sequencing in a study of cytomegalovirus exposure and HLA in healthy donors. Study-level background: The 95 million to 120 million unique TCR beta sequences, from around 200 million T cells, were found by an earlier analysis. Drawn from HLA-typed donors, tens of millions of unique TCRs were held in an early data release.

Primers included in the PCR were 60 Vbeta and 13 Jbeta primers. Sequencing used immunoSEQ multiplex PCR; TCRdb keeps in-frame clones, though not all of them. This sample's clone table lists under 200,000 clones. Comments on this clone: Its specificity is not known.

General study findings and limits: The authors considered a cluster of highly shared sequence variants likely to be a sequencing artifact. In a later analysis, HLA-associated TCR beta chains were more clonally expanded than equally common others.

J gave up 2 bases and V 0 bases, and 5 bases lay outside the gene matches. There are 16 residues in the CDR3. Germline V gene data show CDR1 as MNHEY and CDR2 as SVGAGI. Sequenced input: PBMCs. The V call is TRBV6-5, the J call TRBJ2-5, with 8 bases matching TRBD1. This receptor was identified in a man in his thirties or forties in good health and CMV-seronegative. In DNA, the CDR3 is TGTGCCAGCAGTTACTCTACCGGGACAGGTCAAGAGACCCAGTACTTC. This encodes CASSYSTGTGQETQYF.